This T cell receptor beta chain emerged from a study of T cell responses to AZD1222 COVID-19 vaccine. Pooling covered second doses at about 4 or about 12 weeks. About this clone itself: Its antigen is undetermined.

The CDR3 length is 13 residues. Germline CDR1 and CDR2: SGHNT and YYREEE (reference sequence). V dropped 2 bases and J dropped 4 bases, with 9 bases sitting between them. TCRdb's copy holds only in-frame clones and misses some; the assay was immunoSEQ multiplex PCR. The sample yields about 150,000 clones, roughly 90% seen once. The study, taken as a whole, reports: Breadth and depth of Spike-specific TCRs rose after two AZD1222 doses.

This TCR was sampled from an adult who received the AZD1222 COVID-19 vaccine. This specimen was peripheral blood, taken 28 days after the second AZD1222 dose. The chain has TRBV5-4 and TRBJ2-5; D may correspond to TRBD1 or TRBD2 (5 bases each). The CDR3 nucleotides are TGTGCCAGCAGCTTATGGGGGAGAGAGACCCAGTACTTC. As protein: CASSLWGRETQYF.